This passage covers 5 T cell receptor beta chains from one sample sequenced in a study of T-cell memory formation after mild COVID-19. TCRdb called the 5' RACE reads again in MiXCR, with one record for every CDR3 protein. The data hold over 300,000 distinct CDR3 sequences, with 20% to 25% observed a single time. Material: PBMCs or a T cell subset sorted from them (not recorded which). The receptors stem from a man younger than 30 who had mild COVID-19 (a few samples of this study predate the infection). Cell type and time point are not known.

This clonotype was seen a few times. The chain couples TRBV20-1 to TRBJ1-5, with D hard to call. CDR1 is DFQATT, CDR2 SNEGSKA, per germline (reference sequence). This CDR3 region has 13 residues. The V end lost 5 bases, the J end lost 6 bases, and 14 bases lay between the germline ends. In DNA, the CDR3 is TGCAGTGCTTCGACCCAGCCGGGTCAGCCCCAGCATTTT. Encoded protein: CSASTQPGQPQHF.

The chain joins TRBV14 to TRBJ2-5, with 8 bases matching TRBD1. This CDR3 has 14 residues. The germline gives CDR1 SGHDN, CDR2 FVKESK. The J segment lost 3 bases and the V segment lost 3 bases, leaving 3 bases of the junction unmatched. In DNA, the CDR3 is TGTGCCAGCAGCCACAGGGGGCGAGAAGAGACCCAGTACTTC. This translates into CASSHRGREETQYF.

The rearrangement joins TRBV12-5 to TRBJ2-1; maybe TRBD1 (6 bases). The germline gives CDR1 LGHNT, CDR2 FRNRAP. Trimming cost V 6 bases and J 8 bases, with 11 bases left between them. CDR3 length: 12 amino acids. The CDR3, as DNA: TGTGCTAGTGGAGGCAGGGGATATGAGCAGTTCTTC. Translated, it gives CASGGRGYEQFF.

This clonotype occurred a few times. The chain is built from TRBV6-5 and TRBJ2-7; D uncertain. Germline V lookup: CDR1 MNHEY, CDR2 SVGAGI. V gave up 2 bases and J gave up 6 bases, with 11 bases separating them. The CDR3 is 13 residues long. CDR3 bases: TGTGCCAGCAGTTACAGGACGGAGCGCGAGCAGTACTTC. This sequence encodes CASSYRTEREQYF.

This clonotype was seen a handful of times. This chain uses TRBV4-2 with TRBJ1-2, with D possibly TRBD1 on 5 matching bases. Trimming cost V 0 bases and J 8 bases, with 13 bases left between them. CDR3 length: 14 amino acids. The germline CDR1 and CDR2 sequences are LGHNA and YNFKEQ. CDR3 sequence reads: CASSQDTDSWGYTF. CDR3 DNA sequence: TGTGCCAGCAGCCAAGATACTGACAGCTGGGGCTACACCTTC.